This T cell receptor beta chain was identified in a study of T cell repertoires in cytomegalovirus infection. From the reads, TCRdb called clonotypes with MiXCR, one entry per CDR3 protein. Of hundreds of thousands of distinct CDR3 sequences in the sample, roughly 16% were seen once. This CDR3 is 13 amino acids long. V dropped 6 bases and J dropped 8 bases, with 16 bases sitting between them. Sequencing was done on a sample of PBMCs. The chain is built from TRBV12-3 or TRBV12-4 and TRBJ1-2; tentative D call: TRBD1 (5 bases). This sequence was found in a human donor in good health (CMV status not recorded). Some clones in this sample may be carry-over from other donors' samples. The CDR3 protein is CASSPARDSGYTF. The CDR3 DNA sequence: TGTGCCAGCAGCCCGGCTCGGGACTCCGGCTACACCTTC.